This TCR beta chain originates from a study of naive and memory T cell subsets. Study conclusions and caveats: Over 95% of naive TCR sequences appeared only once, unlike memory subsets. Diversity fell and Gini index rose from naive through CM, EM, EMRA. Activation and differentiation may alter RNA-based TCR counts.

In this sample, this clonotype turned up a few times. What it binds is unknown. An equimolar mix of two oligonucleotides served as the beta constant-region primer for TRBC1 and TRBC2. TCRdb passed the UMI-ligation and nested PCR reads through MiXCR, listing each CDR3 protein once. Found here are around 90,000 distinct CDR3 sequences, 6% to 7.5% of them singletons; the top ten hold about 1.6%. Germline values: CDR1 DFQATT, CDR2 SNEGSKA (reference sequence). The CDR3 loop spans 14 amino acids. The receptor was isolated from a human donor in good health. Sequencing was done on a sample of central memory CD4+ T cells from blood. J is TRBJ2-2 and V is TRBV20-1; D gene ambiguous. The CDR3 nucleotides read TGCAGCCCTCAAAGGGCCACTGCCACCGGGGAGCTGTTTTTT. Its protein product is CSPQRATATGELFF.